The T cell receptor (beta chain) under discussion was sequenced for a study of blood T cell repertoires in COVID-19. Participants' own reports of clinical history determined their cohort assignment. Symptom resolution, clearance, or two negative PCRs marked donors in Cohort 3 as recovered. The method was immunoSEQ multiplex PCR; TCRdb's version includes in-frame clones alone and lacks a portion of them. Found here are around 230,000 clones, around four fifths of them singletons; the top ten hold around 16%. The CDR3 has 16 amino acids. The germline gives CDR1 SGHDT, CDR2 YYEEEE. V shed 1 base, J shed 5 bases, and the junction held 7 bases outside the gene matches.

Specimen: PBMCs or T cells enriched from blood (not recorded which). The receptor comes from a man aged 35 to 55 who had recovered from COVID-19. The gene calls are TRBV5-6 and TRBJ1-1; 11 nucleotides align to TRBD1. The CDR3: CASSLFGQGAGTEAFF. The CDR3 coding sequence is TGTGCCAGCAGCTTGTTCGGACAGGGGGCCGGTACTGAAGCTTTCTTT.